This TCR beta chain was identified in a study of blood T cell repertoires in COVID-19. Turning to the study itself: Nucleic acid was either cDNA or gDNA, and it came from T cells, B-cell-depleted T cells, or PBMCs.

The data were produced by immunoSEQ multiplex PCR, yet TCRdb's version contains in-frame clones alone and is incomplete. The table records 150,000 to 200,000 clones, around 85% of them present only once. The germline V gene has CDR1 SGHRS and CDR2 YFSETQ. There are 14 residues in the CDR3. V gave up 0 bases and J gave up 8 bases; unmatched junction bases: 7. This sequence originates from a woman of 80 years or more with acute or convalescent COVID-19. Material for sequencing was peripheral blood. The V call is TRBV5-1, the J call TRBJ1-2; 7 nucleotides match TRBD1. CDR3 region: CASSLEVGGRGYTF. In nucleotides, the CDR3 is TGCGCCAGCAGCTTGGAGGTAGGGGGCAGAGGCTACACCTTC.